The 14 T cell receptor beta chains listed next were all sequenced from one sample in a study of T cell responses to AZD1222 COVID-19 vaccine. Data came from immunoSEQ multiplex PCR; TCRdb stores just in-frame clones and leaves some out. The data hold 100,000 to 150,000 clones, with 70% to 90% observed a single time. The specimen was peripheral blood, collected on day 0 of AZD1222 vaccination. The source is an adult in good health.

The rearrangement joins TRBV6-2 or TRBV6-3 to TRBJ2-5, with TRBD2 matching over 7 bases. Losses at the gene ends were 6 bases for V and 4 bases for J; bases not matched to a gene: 11. This CDR3 has 15 residues. Germline lookup yields CDR1 MNHEY and CDR2 SVGEGT. CDR3 sequence reads: CASSPPGGGGETQYF. CDR3 sequence (DNA): TGTGCCAGCAGCCCCCCCGGCGGGGGAGGAGAGACCCAGTACTTC.

The CDR3 region has the DNA TGTGCCAGCAGCGTCTCAGGGATCGGAAACACCATATATTTT. As protein: CASSVSGIGNTIYF. The genes are TRBV9 and TRBJ1-3; weak D call: TRBD1 (5 bases). The CDR3 runs to 14 residues. Trimming took 2 bases from V and 4 from J, leaving 10 bases between them. The germline CDR1 and CDR2 sequences are SGDLS and YYNGEE.

The chain joins TRBV5-6 to TRBJ1-5; D might be TRBD1 (5 bases). The CDR3 extends over 14 amino acids. Per the germline V gene, CDR1 is SGHDT and CDR2 is YYEEEE. Trimming removed 4 bases at V and 6 bases at J, with 14 bases between. CDR3 protein: CASSPGTRRQPQHF. The DNA for the CDR3 is TGTGCCAGCAGCCCGGGGACCCGGCGTCAGCCCCAGCATTTT.

The rearrangement joins TRBV18 to TRBJ1-1; TRBD1 is a possible D gene (6 bases). CDR1 is KGHSH and CDR2 is LQKENI in the germline V gene. The CDR3 consists of 14 residues. The ends were cut back, 2 bases at V and 0 bases at J, with 7 bases in the middle. CDR3: CASSPGGVNTEAFF. CDR3 sequence (DNA): TGTGCCAGCTCACCAGGGGGCGTGAACACTGAAGCTTTCTTT.

The V and J genes are TRBV30 and TRBJ2-7, with D possibly being TRBD2 (6 bases). CDR3 length: 14 amino acids. The germline V gene has CDR1 GTSNPN and CDR2 SVGIG (reference sequence). V was pared by 4 bases and J by 6 bases, with 19 bases between. The CDR3 coding sequence is TGTGCCTGGAAAACACGGGACTCTTTTTTCGAGCAGTACTTC. This codes for CAWKTRDSFFEQYF.

The chain combines TRBV7-2 with TRBJ1-5; possibly TRBD1 for D (6 bases). The length of the CDR3 is 19 residues. Germline lookup yields CDR1 SGHTA and CDR2 FQGNSA. V was shortened by 5 bases and J by 8 bases, with 31 bases between the two germline ends. CDR3 protein: CASSDSWTALLPWGEPQHF. CDR3 bases: TGTGCCAGCAGCGACTCCTGGACAGCATTACTCCCATGGGGGGAGCCCCAGCATTTT.

This chain links TRBV4-1 with TRBJ1-5; 10 nucleotides align to TRBD1. The ends lost 3 bases at V and 7 bases at J; junction bases unmatched: 6. Germline CDR1 reads MGHRA; CDR2 reads YSYEKL. CDR3 size: 15 residues. The CDR3 loop is CASSQPGQGRQPQHF. DNA for the CDR3: TGCGCCAGCAGCCAGCCGGGACAGGGGAGGCAGCCCCAGCATTTT.

The gene calls are TRBV27 and TRBJ2-2, with TRBD1 matching 8 bases. Trimming took 4 bases from V and 4 from J; bases not matched to a gene: 5. The germline CDR1 and CDR2 sequences are MNHEY and SMNVEV (reference sequence). The CDR3 loop spans 15 amino acids. The CDR3 DNA sequence: TGTGCCAGCAGTTCAACCGGGACAGGCACCGGGGAGCTGTTTTTT. It is translated as CASSSTGTGTGELFF.

The rearrangement joins TRBV5-6 to TRBJ2-7; D remains unclear. CDR1 is SGHDT and CDR2 is YYEEEE in the germline V gene. The CDR3 length is 14 residues. V shed 4 bases and J shed 2 bases, with 13 bases lying between them. For the CDR3, the DNA is TGTGCCAGCAGCCACGACTCACCGACCTACGAGCAGTACTTC. Protein sequence: CASSHDSPTYEQYF.

The chain links TRBV19 to TRBJ1-2, with D possibly TRBD1 on 6 matching bases. Germline V gene data show CDR1 as LNHDA and CDR2 as SQIVND (reference sequence). V gave up 6 bases and J gave up 0 bases, with 17 bases separating them. The CDR3 loop spans 16 amino acids. CDR3 in DNA: TGTGCCAGTAGGGGTACAGGGCCCGAAACTAACTATGGCTACACCTTC. Encoded protein: CASRGTGPETNYGYTF.

The chain is built from TRBV7-2 and TRBJ1-6, with 7 bases identical to TRBD1. Trimming took 5 bases from V and 8 from J; bases not matched to a gene: 9. The CDR3 has 15 amino acids. Germline V lookup: CDR1 SGHTA, CDR2 FQGNSA. DNA of the CDR3: TGTGCCAGCAGCCCCAGGGGGAGTCTCGATTCACCCCTCCACTTT. This gives the protein CASSPRGSLDSPLHF. The variable domain in full, completed from reference TRBV7-2 and TRBJ1-6, reads GAGVSQSPSNKVTEKGKDVELRCDPISGHTALYWYRQSLGQGLEFLIYFQGNSAPDKSGLPSDRFSAERTGGSVSTLTIQRTQQEDSAVYLCASSPRGSLDSPLHFGNGTRLTVT.

This chain joins TRBV30 and TRBJ2-3; a weak D match, TRBD2 (5 bases). Trimming left V 0 bases short and J 10 bases short, with 11 bases between. CDR3 size: 12 residues. The V gene's germline CDR1 is GTSNPN and CDR2 SVGIG (reference sequence). CDR3 sequence (DNA): TGTGCCTGGAGTGTACTAGAGTCATCGCAGTATTTT. Translated: CAWSVLESSQYF. The complete variable domain, with remaining parts taken from reference TRBV30 and TRBJ2-3, reads SQTIHQWPATLVQPVGSPLSLECTVEGTSNPNLYWYRQAAGRGLQLLFYSVGIGQISSEVPQNLSASRPQDRQFILSSKKLLLSDSGFYLCAWSVLESSQYFGPGTRLTVL.

This chain connects TRBV5-1 to TRBJ1-4, with TRBD1 as a possible D gene (6 bases). Trimming cost V 0 bases and J 5 bases, with 14 bases left between them. Germline V gene data show CDR1 as SGHRS and CDR2 as YFSETQ. The CDR3 totals 16 residues. The CDR3 bases are TGCGCCAGCAGCTTGGCGAGGGGGGCAGCGAATGAAAAACTGTTTTTT. Protein sequence: CASSLARGAANEKLFF.

The rearrangement links TRBV30 to TRBJ2-7; D gene ambiguous. The CDR3 runs to 11 residues. The V gene's germline CDR1 is GTSNPN and CDR2 SVGIG (reference sequence). V shed 4 bases and J shed 2 bases, with 6 bases lying between them. Here the CDR3 reads CAWMSAYEQYF. The CDR3 coding sequence is TGTGCCTGGATGTCAGCCTACGAGCAGTACTTC.